This is a list of T cell receptor beta chains from one sample in a study of CD8+ T cells in alopecia areata. The protocol was immunoSEQ multiplex PCR, while the TCRdb copy is restricted to in-frame clones and leaves out a portion. The data contain about 150,000 clones, over 70% of them seen just once; the ten biggest clones take up around 16%. The source was CD8+ T cells sorted from blood, collected at week 0. All receptors derive from a human donor with alopecia areata. The CDR3 runs from the conserved cysteine through the conserved F or W. A D gene is named only where the DNA matches it firmly. Expanded clones are given a class, and other clones once, few, many or no size at all.

CDR3nt: TGTGCCAGCAGTGAAGGAGGCACAGATACGCAGTATTTT; CDR3aa: CASSEGGTDTQYF; abundance: -; j_gene: TRBJ2-3; v_gene: TRBV6-4; d_gene: -
CDR3nt: TGCGCCAGCAGCCAAGTAAAAAACTCCTACAATGAGCAGTTCTTC; CDR3aa: CASSQVKNSYNEQFF; abundance: -; j_gene: TRBJ2-1; v_gene: TRBV4-1; d_gene: -
CDR3nt: TGTGCCATCAGTGTTGGGGACAGGGAGGACTTC; CDR3aa: CAISVGDREDF; abundance: -; j_gene: TRBJ2-7; v_gene: TRBV10-3; d_gene: TRBD1
CDR3nt: TGCAGCGTTGAACTAGAGAACCAGGGTGAGCAGTTCTTC; CDR3aa: CSVELENQGEQFF; abundance: -; j_gene: TRBJ2-1; v_gene: TRBV29-1; d_gene: -
CDR3nt: TGTGCCAGCAGTCCTCGACAGGGGAAGAATTACGAGCAGTACTTC; CDR3aa: CASSPRQGKNYEQYF; abundance: -; j_gene: TRBJ2-7; v_gene: TRBV6-5; d_gene: TRBD1
CDR3nt: TGTGCCAGCAGCGTAGCGTCGGGAGGTGAGGCCTACGAGCAGTACTTC; CDR3aa: CASSVASGGEAYEQYF; abundance: once; j_gene: TRBJ2-7; v_gene: TRBV9; d_gene: TRBD2
CDR3nt: TGTGCCAGTAGACTTGCGTCCTATGGCTACACCTTC; CDR3aa: CASRLASYGYTF; abundance: -; j_gene: TRBJ1-2; v_gene: TRBV19; d_gene: -
CDR3nt: TGTGCCAGCAGCGGCACTGAGGCGCAGGGGGCTTACCCCTACGAGCAGTACTTC; CDR3aa: CASSGTEAQGAYPYEQYF; abundance: once; j_gene: TRBJ2-7; v_gene: TRBV14; d_gene: TRBD1
CDR3nt: TGTGCCAGCAGCTCCGATAGGGAGCAGTTCTTC; CDR3aa: CASSSDREQFF; abundance: once; j_gene: TRBJ2-1; v_gene: TRBV7-9; d_gene: -
CDR3nt: TGTGCCAGCAGCCAACAGCCGGGACAGAGAAACCAAGAGACCCAGTACTTC; CDR3aa: CASSQQPGQRNQETQYF; abundance: few; j_gene: TRBJ2-5; v_gene: TRBV7-8; d_gene: TRBD1
CDR3nt: TGTGCCAGCAGTGATTCGGAAAGTGCATTTAGTTCACCCCTCCACTTT; CDR3aa: CASSDSESAFSSPLHF; abundance: -; j_gene: TRBJ1-6; v_gene: TRBV25-1; d_gene: -
CDR3nt: TGTGCCAGCAGCTCGTCCCGGGACTACTACGAGCAGTACTTC; CDR3aa: CASSSSRDYYEQYF; abundance: -; j_gene: TRBJ2-7; v_gene: TRBV5-4; d_gene: TRBD2
CDR3nt: TGTGCCAGCAGCCAAGAATCAGGGTGGGTACAGGGGAGCTACGAGCAGTACTTC; CDR3aa: CASSQESGWVQGSYEQYF; abundance: once; j_gene: TRBJ2-7; v_gene: TRBV4-2; d_gene: TRBD1
CDR3nt: TGCGCCAGCAGCTCGGGGACAGGGGAGACCGGGGAGCTGTTTTTT; CDR3aa: CASSSGTGETGELFF; abundance: few; j_gene: TRBJ2-2; v_gene: TRBV5-1; d_gene: TRBD1
CDR3nt: TGCAGCGTTGAAGGGTCTAGCGGGAGCTCCTACAATGAGCAGTTCTTC; CDR3aa: CSVEGSSGSSYNEQFF; abundance: -; j_gene: TRBJ2-1; v_gene: TRBV29-1; d_gene: TRBD2
CDR3nt: TGTGCCAGCAGCTTCGGGCCGCCGGATGAGCAGTACTTC; CDR3aa: CASSFGPPDEQYF; abundance: -; j_gene: TRBJ2-7; v_gene: TRBV11-2; d_gene: -
CDR3nt: TGCGCCAGCAGCCCCGTGGTCGCAGGGGACGGCTACACCTTC; CDR3aa: CASSPVVAGDGYTF; abundance: -; j_gene: TRBJ1-2; v_gene: TRBV4-1; d_gene: -
CDR3nt: TGTGCCAGCGGGGGCTGGGACAATGAGCAGTTCTTC; CDR3aa: CASGGWDNEQFF; abundance: -; j_gene: TRBJ2-1; v_gene: TRBV7-9; d_gene: -
CDR3nt: TGTGCCAGCAGCTTAAGCGGACAGGTAAATGAGCAGTTCTTC; CDR3aa: CASSLSGQVNEQFF; abundance: -; j_gene: TRBJ2-1; v_gene: TRBV7-9; d_gene: TRBD1
CDR3nt: TGTGCCAGCAGCTTCACGACTAGCGCGAAACAAGAGACCCAGTACTTC; CDR3aa: CASSFTTSAKQETQYF; abundance: -; j_gene: TRBJ2-5; v_gene: TRBV7-9; d_gene: TRBD2
CDR3nt: TGTGCCAGCAGGGGGACTAGCGACATCTCCTACGAGCAGTACTTC; CDR3aa: CASRGTSDISYEQYF; abundance: -; j_gene: TRBJ2-7; v_gene: TRBV7-9; d_gene: TRBD2
CDR3nt: TGTGCCAGCAGTTTGGTCCGGGACGGATCACCCCTCCACTTT; CDR3aa: CASSLVRDGSPLHF; abundance: -; j_gene: TRBJ1-6; v_gene: TRBV27; d_gene: -
CDR3nt: TGTGCCAGCAGCCCCTCCACCGGGAGCAGGTACGAGCAGTACTTC; CDR3aa: CASSPSTGSRYEQYF; abundance: -; j_gene: TRBJ2-7; v_gene: TRBV9; d_gene: -
CDR3nt: TGTGCCAGCAGCCAAACCCCACATGAGCAGTTCTTC; CDR3aa: CASSQTPHEQFF; abundance: -; j_gene: TRBJ2-1; v_gene: TRBV14; d_gene: -
CDR3nt: TGTGCCAGCAGCTTAACGGCCGGGACAGGGAGAGGCTACACCTTC; CDR3aa: CASSLTAGTGRGYTF; abundance: -; j_gene: TRBJ1-2; v_gene: TRBV7-3; d_gene: TRBD1
CDR3nt: TGCGCCAGCAGCGGAGCGGGGATAAGCTCCTACGAGCAGTACTTC; CDR3aa: CASSGAGISSYEQYF; abundance: -; j_gene: TRBJ2-7; v_gene: TRBV5-1; d_gene: TRBD2
CDR3nt: TGTGCCAGCAGTTACTCCTTAACCGACAGGATCTACGAGCAGTACTTC; CDR3aa: CASSYSLTDRIYEQYF; abundance: -; j_gene: TRBJ2-7; v_gene: TRBV6-5; d_gene: -
CDR3nt: TGTGCCAGCAGTCTCACTGCAGGGGTCGGGGAGGAGTTCTTC; CDR3aa: CASSLTAGVGEEFF; abundance: -; j_gene: TRBJ2-1; v_gene: TRBV27; d_gene: -
CDR3nt: TGTGCCAGCAGCCAGCCGGGGCCCTGGGATGGCTACACCTTC; CDR3aa: CASSQPGPWDGYTF; abundance: -; j_gene: TRBJ1-2; v_gene: TRBV14; d_gene: -
CDR3nt: TGTGCCAGCAGCTCAATTGTAATCCGGGACAAGCACACAGATACGCAGTATTTT; CDR3aa: CASSSIVIRDKHTDTQYF; abundance: once; j_gene: TRBJ2-3; v_gene: TRBV5-4; d_gene: -
CDR3nt: TGTGCCAGCAGTGCCCGGGACAGGGTGAACACCGGGGAGCTGTTTTTT; CDR3aa: CASSARDRVNTGELFF; abundance: -; j_gene: TRBJ2-2; v_gene: TRBV25-1; d_gene: TRBD1
CDR3nt: TGTGCCAGCTCACCACCGAAAGGGCGGTCCACCTACAATGAGCAGTTCTTC; CDR3aa: CASSPPKGRSTYNEQFF; abundance: -; j_gene: TRBJ2-1; v_gene: TRBV18; d_gene: -
CDR3nt: TGTGCCAGCAGACCCGGGACAGGGGGTGAGCAGTTCTTC; CDR3aa: CASRPGTGGEQFF; abundance: -; j_gene: TRBJ2-1; v_gene: TRBV6-5; d_gene: TRBD1
CDR3nt: TGTGCCAGCAGCTTATGGGCGGGCCTTATCACAGATACGCAGTATTTT; CDR3aa: CASSLWAGLITDTQYF; abundance: -; j_gene: TRBJ2-3; v_gene: TRBV7-9; d_gene: -
CDR3nt: TGTGCCAGTACCACAGGATATAGCAATCAGCCCCAGCATTTT; CDR3aa: CASTTGYSNQPQHF; abundance: -; j_gene: TRBJ1-5; v_gene: TRBV19; d_gene: -
CDR3nt: TGTGCCAGCAGCCAAGAAGGAACGGGGAATCTCTACAATGAGCAGTTCTTC; CDR3aa: CASSQEGTGNLYNEQFF; abundance: -; j_gene: TRBJ2-1; v_gene: TRBV14; d_gene: -
CDR3nt: TGTGCCAGCAGCAACGACTGGGACAGGCATTCGTATGGCTACACCTTC; CDR3aa: CASSNDWDRHSYGYTF; abundance: -; j_gene: TRBJ1-2; v_gene: TRBV7-2; d_gene: TRBD1
CDR3nt: TGTGCCAGCAGTGAAATCCCCGCCTCGCAGGGGGCGCCCGGCGAGCAGTACTTC; CDR3aa: CASSEIPASQGAPGEQYF; abundance: -; j_gene: TRBJ2-7; v_gene: TRBV6-1; d_gene: TRBD1
CDR3nt: TGTGCCAGCAGTTTAGGGATCGGGGTCTATGAAGCTTTCTTT; CDR3aa: CASSLGIGVYEAFF; abundance: once; j_gene: TRBJ1-1; v_gene: TRBV27; d_gene: -
CDR3nt: TGTGCCAGCAGTTTCTTAACGGAATCTTACAATGAGCAGTTCTTC; CDR3aa: CASSFLTESYNEQFF; abundance: -; j_gene: TRBJ2-1; v_gene: TRBV5-6; d_gene: -
CDR3nt: TGTGCCAGCAGTGAAGCTTCTTCAGAGACCCAGTACTTC; CDR3aa: CASSEASSETQYF; abundance: -; j_gene: TRBJ2-5; v_gene: TRBV6-1; d_gene: -
CDR3nt: TGTGCCATCAGTGAACTTAGTACCGGGGAGCTGTTTTTT; CDR3aa: CAISELSTGELFF; abundance: few; j_gene: TRBJ2-2; v_gene: TRBV10-3; d_gene: -
CDR3nt: TGTGCCAGCAGCCGAACTAACACAGATACGCAGTATTTT; CDR3aa: CASSRTNTDTQYF; abundance: -; j_gene: TRBJ2-3; v_gene: TRBV7-8; d_gene: -
CDR3nt: TGCAGCGCTGACATCTTATCTGGGGCCAACGTCCTGACTTTC; CDR3aa: CSADILSGANVLTF; abundance: -; j_gene: TRBJ2-6; v_gene: TRBV29-1; d_gene: -
CDR3nt: TGCGCCAGCAGCCCCGGGACGGTCTCCTACGAGCAGTACTTC; CDR3aa: CASSPGTVSYEQYF; abundance: -; j_gene: TRBJ2-7; v_gene: TRBV5-1; d_gene: -
CDR3nt: TGTGCCAGCAGCAATGCCGCGGGGAACAATGAGCAGTTCTTC; CDR3aa: CASSNAAGNNEQFF; abundance: -; j_gene: TRBJ2-1; v_gene: TRBV7-9; d_gene: -
CDR3nt: TGTGCCAGCAGCTTATGGATACTAGCGGGACCCCAAGAGACCCAGTACTTC; CDR3aa: CASSLWILAGPQETQYF; abundance: -; j_gene: TRBJ2-5; v_gene: TRBV7-3; d_gene: TRBD2
CDR3nt: TGTGCCAGCAGCTTAGGATCCAATCAGCCCCAGCATTTT; CDR3aa: CASSLGSNQPQHF; abundance: -; j_gene: TRBJ1-5; v_gene: TRBV11-1; d_gene: -